The rows below give T cell receptor beta chains drawn from one sample of a study of blood T cell repertoires in COVID-19. Using immunoSEQ multiplex PCR, the repertoire was profiled, and TCRdb retains in-frame clones only, with some absent. Among 15,000 to 20,000 clones, over 65% were seen once, and the ten largest hold 6.1%. The sequenced sample consisted of peripheral blood. These receptor sequences come from a human donor in a cohort sampled during active COVID-19. The CDR3 runs from the conserved cysteine through the conserved F or W. Fields, in order: clone size, D gene, J gene, V gene, CDR3 protein, CDR3 DNA. A D gene is named only where the DNA matches it firmly. A row's size may be missing; if present it is once, few, many or a size class.

clone_size: -; d_call: TRBD1; j_call: TRBJ1-5; v_call: TRBV19; cdr3_aa: CASSGAGTGRSNQPQHF; cdr3_nt: TGTGCCAGTAGTGGAGCCGGGACAGGCCGTAGCAATCAGCCCCAGCATTTT
clone_size: -; d_call: TRBD2; j_call: TRBJ2-1; v_call: TRBV19; cdr3_aa: CASWTSGIGGEQFF; cdr3_nt: TGTGCCAGCTGGACTAGCGGGATCGGGGGTGAGCAGTTCTTC
clone_size: -; d_call: TRBD1; j_call: TRBJ2-7; v_call: TRBV5-1; cdr3_aa: CASSSGQGAYEQYF; cdr3_nt: TGCGCCAGCAGCTCGGGACAGGGGGCCTACGAGCAGTACTTC
clone_size: -; d_call: TRBD2; j_call: TRBJ2-2; v_call: TRBV5-1; cdr3_aa: CASSPAGGNTGELFF; cdr3_nt: TGCGCCAGCAGCCCTGCGGGGGGGAACACCGGGGAGCTGTTTTTT
clone_size: -; d_call: TRBD1; j_call: TRBJ2-1; v_call: TRBV7-2; cdr3_aa: CASSPDRGRYNEQFF; cdr3_nt: TGTGCCAGCAGCCCGGACAGGGGGCGTTACAATGAGCAGTTCTTC
clone_size: -; d_call: TRBD1; j_call: TRBJ1-2; v_call: TRBV27; cdr3_aa: CASSLAGGVGYTF; cdr3_nt: TGTGCCAGCAGTTTGGCAGGGGGTGTAGGCTACACCTTC
clone_size: few; d_call: TRBD2; j_call: TRBJ2-2; v_call: TRBV5-1; cdr3_aa: CASSSRTSRAGELFF; cdr3_nt: TGCGCCAGCAGCTCGAGGACTAGCCGTGCCGGGGAGCTGTTTTTT
clone_size: -; d_call: -; j_call: TRBJ1-6; v_call: TRBV6-6; cdr3_aa: CASSYSGGGSRSPLHF; cdr3_nt: TGTGCCAGCAGTTACTCGGGCGGGGGGAGTCGCTCACCCCTCCACTTT
clone_size: -; d_call: -; j_call: TRBJ2-7; v_call: TRBV6-6; cdr3_aa: CASSYFSGNSYEQYF; cdr3_nt: TGTGCCAGCAGTTATTTCAGCGGAAACTCCTACGAGCAGTACTTC
clone_size: few; d_call: -; j_call: TRBJ2-3; v_call: TRBV5-4; cdr3_aa: CASSSPWRADPTDTQYF; cdr3_nt: TGTGCCAGCAGCTCCCCCTGGAGAGCGGATCCCACAGATACGCAGTATTTT
clone_size: -; d_call: -; j_call: TRBJ2-7; v_call: TRBV6-5; cdr3_aa: CATGEDSSEQYF; cdr3_nt: TGTGCAACCGGCGAGGACAGCAGCGAGCAGTACTTC
clone_size: -; d_call: -; j_call: TRBJ1-1; v_call: TRBV20-1; cdr3_aa: CSARFRTEAFF; cdr3_nt: TGCAGTGCTAGATTTCGCACTGAAGCTTTCTTT
clone_size: -; d_call: TRBD2; j_call: TRBJ2-6; v_call: TRBV5-1; cdr3_aa: CASSLVGGGPSGANVLTF; cdr3_nt: TGCGCCAGCAGCCTGGTCGGGGGGGGTCCCTCTGGGGCCAACGTCCTGACTTTC
clone_size: -; d_call: -; j_call: TRBJ2-1; v_call: TRBV5-1; cdr3_aa: CASSLDLLASEQFF; cdr3_nt: TGCGCCAGCAGCTTGGATTTGCTAGCAAGTGAGCAGTTCTTC
clone_size: few; d_call: TRBD1; j_call: TRBJ2-6; v_call: TRBV7-9; cdr3_aa: CASSPQIGGASGANVLTF; cdr3_nt: TGTGCCAGCAGCCCCCAGATAGGGGGCGCGAGTGGGGCCAACGTCCTGACTTTC
clone_size: few; d_call: -; j_call: TRBJ1-5; v_call: TRBV9; cdr3_aa: CASSVDGAGQPQHF; cdr3_nt: TGTGCCAGCAGCGTAGATGGGGCAGGTCAGCCCCAGCATTTT
clone_size: -; d_call: -; j_call: TRBJ1-5; v_call: TRBV5-1; cdr3_aa: CASSLGDLGPQHF; cdr3_nt: TGCGCCAGCAGCTTGGGGGACTTGGGCCCCCAGCATTTT
clone_size: few; d_call: -; j_call: TRBJ2-3; v_call: TRBV6-7; cdr3_aa: CASSYSGRTHTDTQYF; cdr3_nt: TGTGCCAGCAGTTACTCCGGGAGAACACACACAGATACGCAGTATTTT
clone_size: -; d_call: TRBD1; j_call: TRBJ1-2; v_call: TRBV25-1; cdr3_aa: CASIGQGRGGYTF; cdr3_nt: TGTGCCAGCATCGGACAGGGACGTGGAGGCTACACCTTC
clone_size: -; d_call: TRBD1; j_call: TRBJ2-5; v_call: TRBV10-2; cdr3_aa: CASRTGVETQYF; cdr3_nt: TGCGCCAGTAGGACAGGGGTTGAGACCCAGTACTTC
clone_size: -; d_call: TRBD2; j_call: TRBJ2-7; v_call: TRBV6-5; cdr3_aa: CASMGTSGSYEQYF; cdr3_nt: TGTGCCAGCATGGGGACTAGCGGGAGTTACGAGCAGTACTTC
clone_size: -; d_call: -; j_call: TRBJ1-5; v_call: TRBV19; cdr3_aa: CASSPRGQPQHF; cdr3_nt: TGTGCCAGTAGTCCTCGAGGGCAGCCCCAGCATTTT
clone_size: -; d_call: -; j_call: TRBJ2-1; v_call: TRBV5-6; cdr3_aa: CASSHTDSPSRQFF; cdr3_nt: TGTGCCAGCAGTCATACGGACTCCCCGAGCAGGCAGTTCTTC
clone_size: -; d_call: -; j_call: TRBJ1-5; v_call: TRBV28; cdr3_aa: CASSLGSSNQPQHF; cdr3_nt: TGTGCCAGCAGCTTGGGGAGCAGCAATCAGCCCCAGCATTTT
clone_size: -; d_call: TRBD2; j_call: TRBJ2-5; v_call: TRBV18; cdr3_aa: CASSPNSLAGGGETQYF; cdr3_nt: TGTGCCAGCTCACCAAACTCGCTAGCGGGAGGAGGAGAGACCCAGTACTTC
clone_size: -; d_call: -; j_call: TRBJ1-1; v_call: TRBV29-1; cdr3_aa: CSGSGHLNTEAFF; cdr3_nt: TGCAGCGGCTCGGGACATTTGAACACTGAAGCTTTCTTT
clone_size: -; d_call: TRBD1; j_call: TRBJ2-3; v_call: TRBV10-3; cdr3_aa: CAISVTGTGTDTQYF; cdr3_nt: TGTGCCATCAGTGTTACCGGGACAGGGACAGATACGCAGTATTTT
clone_size: few; d_call: -; j_call: TRBJ2-7; v_call: TRBV6-6; cdr3_aa: CASSYDRGVTYEQYF; cdr3_nt: TGTGCCAGCAGTTACGATAGGGGCGTTACCTACGAGCAGTACTTC
clone_size: -; d_call: TRBD1; j_call: TRBJ1-5; v_call: TRBV14; cdr3_aa: CASSHPGQGYQPQHF; cdr3_nt: TGTGCCAGCAGCCACCCGGGACAGGGGTATCAGCCCCAGCATTTT
clone_size: -; d_call: -; j_call: TRBJ2-2; v_call: TRBV6-4; cdr3_aa: CASSDPGTTGELFF; cdr3_nt: TGTGCCAGCAGTGACCCCGGGACTACCGGGGAGCTGTTTTTT
clone_size: few; d_call: -; j_call: TRBJ2-1; v_call: TRBV13; cdr3_aa: CASSLTGQIHNEQFF; cdr3_nt: TGTGCCAGCAGTTTGACGGGACAAATACACAATGAGCAGTTCTTC
clone_size: once; d_call: -; j_call: TRBJ2-7; v_call: TRBV28; cdr3_aa: CASSSPALQGSYEQYF; cdr3_nt: TGTGCCAGCAGTTCCCCCGCACTACAGGGCTCCTACGAGCAGTACTTC
clone_size: -; d_call: TRBD2; j_call: TRBJ2-6; v_call: TRBV19; cdr3_aa: CASIGPGGTGANVLTF; cdr3_nt: TGTGCCAGTATTGGGCCGGGGGGGACTGGGGCCAACGTCCTGACTTTC
clone_size: few; d_call: TRBD2; j_call: TRBJ2-1; v_call: TRBV9; cdr3_aa: CASSVTLAGERNEQFF; cdr3_nt: TGTGCCAGCAGCGTGACCCTAGCGGGAGAACGAAATGAGCAGTTCTTC
clone_size: -; d_call: TRBD2; j_call: TRBJ2-5; v_call: TRBV11-2; cdr3_aa: CASTLIPAGREETQYF; cdr3_nt: TGTGCCAGCACCCTGATTCCGGCAGGGAGGGAAGAGACCCAGTACTTC
clone_size: -; d_call: TRBD1; j_call: TRBJ2-5; v_call: TRBV5-8; cdr3_aa: CASSLQGAGQETQYF; cdr3_nt: TGTGCCAGCAGCTTGCAGGGGGCGGGGCAAGAGACCCAGTACTTC
clone_size: -; d_call: -; j_call: TRBJ1-3; v_call: TRBV19; cdr3_aa: CASSHHRDSGNTIYF; cdr3_nt: TGTGCCAGTAGTCACCACCGGGACTCGGGAAACACCATATATTTT
clone_size: -; d_call: TRBD1; j_call: TRBJ1-3; v_call: TRBV28; cdr3_aa: CASSMTGVYTIYF; cdr3_nt: TGTGCCAGCAGCATGACAGGGGTTTACACCATATATTTT
clone_size: -; d_call: TRBD1; j_call: TRBJ1-5; v_call: TRBV28; cdr3_aa: CASSFVIGDRSYQPQHF; cdr3_nt: TGTGCCAGCAGTTTTGTTATCGGGGACAGATCCTATCAGCCCCAGCATTTT
clone_size: -; d_call: TRBD2; j_call: TRBJ2-1; v_call: TRBV10-2; cdr3_aa: CASSESKLAGVGQGEESNEQFF; cdr3_nt: TGCGCCAGCAGTGAGTCGAAACTAGCGGGAGTAGGTCAGGGTGAGGAATCCAATGAGCAGTTCTTC
clone_size: few; d_call: TRBD1; j_call: TRBJ2-3; v_call: TRBV6-4; cdr3_aa: CASSEGTGGADTQYF; cdr3_nt: TGTGCCAGCAGTGAGGGGACAGGGGGCGCAGATACGCAGTATTTT
clone_size: -; d_call: TRBD1; j_call: TRBJ1-1; v_call: TRBV18; cdr3_aa: CASSGQLNTEAFF; cdr3_nt: TGTGCCAGCTCGGGACAGCTTAACACTGAAGCTTTCTTT
clone_size: -; d_call: TRBD1; j_call: TRBJ1-3; v_call: TRBV2; cdr3_aa: CASRRDRAGNTIYF; cdr3_nt: TGTGCCAGCAGAAGGGACAGAGCAGGAAACACCATATATTTT
clone_size: -; d_call: -; j_call: TRBJ1-5; v_call: TRBV25-1; cdr3_aa: CATTGRGQPQHF; cdr3_nt: TGTGCCACCACCGGGCGGGGACAGCCCCAGCATTTT
clone_size: -; d_call: -; j_call: TRBJ1-2; v_call: TRBV7-9; cdr3_aa: CASSLLGDYGYTF; cdr3_nt: TGTGCCAGCAGCTTACTCGGGGACTATGGCTACACCTTC
clone_size: once; d_call: TRBD1; j_call: TRBJ2-7; v_call: TRBV6-5; cdr3_aa: CASSSGTGGSEQYF; cdr3_nt: TGTGCCAGCAGTTCCGGGACAGGGGGCTCCGAGCAGTACTTC
clone_size: -; d_call: TRBD2; j_call: TRBJ2-7; v_call: TRBV3-1/TRBV3-2; cdr3_aa: CASSQTTSGRYEQYF; cdr3_nt: TGTGCCAGCAGCCAAACGACTAGCGGGAGGTACGAGCAGTACTTC